This entry describes one T cell receptor beta chain. With V trimmed by 3 bases and J by 8 bases, 8 bases remained unmatched. The germline CDR1 and CDR2 sequences are SGHRS and YFSETQ. This CDR3 region has 14 residues. This sample is part of a study of blood T cell repertoires in COVID-19. On the study more broadly: Whether acute or convalescent, the COVID-19 samples came from the United States, Italy and Spain. In each case, the material was cDNA or gDNA derived from T cells, B-cell-depleted T cells, or PBMCs.

Profiled with immunoSEQ multiplex PCR; TCRdb holds only in-frame clones, not every one. The sample carries 70,000 to 100,000 clones, 70% to 90% recorded once. Specimen: peripheral blood. The source is a man aged 50-60 years with COVID-19, enrolled during active disease. The rearrangement links TRBV5-1 to TRBJ1-2; 9 bases match TRBD1. The CDR3 nucleotides read TGCGCCAGCAGCTCGGACAGGGGCGACGGCGGCTACACCTTC. Encoded protein: CASSSDRGDGGYTF.